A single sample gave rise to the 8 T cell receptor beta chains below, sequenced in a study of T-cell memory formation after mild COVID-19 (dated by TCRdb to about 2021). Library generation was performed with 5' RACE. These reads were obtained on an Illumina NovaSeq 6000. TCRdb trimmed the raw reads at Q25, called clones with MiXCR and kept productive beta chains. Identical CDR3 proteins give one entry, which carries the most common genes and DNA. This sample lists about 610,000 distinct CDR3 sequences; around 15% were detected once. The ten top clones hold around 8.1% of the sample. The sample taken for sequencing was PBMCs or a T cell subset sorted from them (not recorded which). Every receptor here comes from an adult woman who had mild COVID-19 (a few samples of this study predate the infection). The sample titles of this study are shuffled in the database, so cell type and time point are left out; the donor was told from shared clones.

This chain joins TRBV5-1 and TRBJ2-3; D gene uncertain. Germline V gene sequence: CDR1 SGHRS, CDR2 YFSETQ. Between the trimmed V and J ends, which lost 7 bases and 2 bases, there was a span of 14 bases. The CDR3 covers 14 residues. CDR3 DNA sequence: TGCGCCAGCCGCGAGGCGGAGAACACAGATACGCAGTATTTT. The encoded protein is CASREAENTDTQYF.

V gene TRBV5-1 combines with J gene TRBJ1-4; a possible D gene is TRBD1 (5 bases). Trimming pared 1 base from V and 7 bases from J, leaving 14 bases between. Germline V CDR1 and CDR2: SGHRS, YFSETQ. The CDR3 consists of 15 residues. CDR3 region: CASSLYNAGTEKLFF. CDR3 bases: TGCGCCAGCAGCTTGTATAACGCAGGGACTGAAAAACTGTTTTTT.

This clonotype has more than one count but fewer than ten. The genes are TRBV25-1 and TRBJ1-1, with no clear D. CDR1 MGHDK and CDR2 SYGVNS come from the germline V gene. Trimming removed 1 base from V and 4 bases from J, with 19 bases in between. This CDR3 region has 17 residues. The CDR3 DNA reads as TGTGCCAGCAGTGAATCCCCGGCCGGGGAGGAGGGCACTGAAGCTTTCTTT. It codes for CASSESPAGEEGTEAFF.

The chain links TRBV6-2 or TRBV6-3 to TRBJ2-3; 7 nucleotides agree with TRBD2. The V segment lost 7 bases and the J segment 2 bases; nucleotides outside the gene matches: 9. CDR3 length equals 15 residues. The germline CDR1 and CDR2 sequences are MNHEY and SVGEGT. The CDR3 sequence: CASTFRGRVTDTQYF. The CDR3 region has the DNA TGTGCCAGCACCTTTCGTGGGAGGGTCACAGATACGCAGTATTTT.

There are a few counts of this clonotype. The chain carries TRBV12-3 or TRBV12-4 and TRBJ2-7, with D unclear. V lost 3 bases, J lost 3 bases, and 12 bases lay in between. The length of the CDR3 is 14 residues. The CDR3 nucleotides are TGTGCCAGCAGTTTCCAGACTCCCCGCTACGAGCAGTACTTC. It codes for CASSFQTPRYEQYF.

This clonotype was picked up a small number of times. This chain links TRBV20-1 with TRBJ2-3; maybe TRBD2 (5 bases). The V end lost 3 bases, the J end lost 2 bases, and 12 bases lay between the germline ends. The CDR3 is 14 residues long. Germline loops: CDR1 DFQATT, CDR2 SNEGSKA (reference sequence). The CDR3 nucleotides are TGCAGTGCTAGTGTGGCGGGTACCACAGATACGCAGTATTTT. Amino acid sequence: CSASVAGTTDTQYF.

The CDR3: CASRLGTEPQHF. CDR3 DNA sequence: TGTGCCAGCAGGCTTGGGACCGAGCCCCAGCATTTT. V usage is TRBV3-1 and J usage is TRBJ1-5; perhaps TRBD1 as D (5 bases). The germline CDR1 and CDR2 sequences are LGHDT and YNNKEL (reference sequence). This CDR3 has 12 amino acids. The ends were cut back, 6 bases at V and 8 bases at J, with 11 bases in the middle.

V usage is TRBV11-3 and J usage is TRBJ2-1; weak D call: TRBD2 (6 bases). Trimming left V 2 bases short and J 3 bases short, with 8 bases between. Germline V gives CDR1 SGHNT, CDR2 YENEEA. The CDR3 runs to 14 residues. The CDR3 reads CASSLKEGYNEQFF. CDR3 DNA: TGTGCCAGCAGCTTAAAGGAGGGCTACAATGAGCAGTTCTTC.